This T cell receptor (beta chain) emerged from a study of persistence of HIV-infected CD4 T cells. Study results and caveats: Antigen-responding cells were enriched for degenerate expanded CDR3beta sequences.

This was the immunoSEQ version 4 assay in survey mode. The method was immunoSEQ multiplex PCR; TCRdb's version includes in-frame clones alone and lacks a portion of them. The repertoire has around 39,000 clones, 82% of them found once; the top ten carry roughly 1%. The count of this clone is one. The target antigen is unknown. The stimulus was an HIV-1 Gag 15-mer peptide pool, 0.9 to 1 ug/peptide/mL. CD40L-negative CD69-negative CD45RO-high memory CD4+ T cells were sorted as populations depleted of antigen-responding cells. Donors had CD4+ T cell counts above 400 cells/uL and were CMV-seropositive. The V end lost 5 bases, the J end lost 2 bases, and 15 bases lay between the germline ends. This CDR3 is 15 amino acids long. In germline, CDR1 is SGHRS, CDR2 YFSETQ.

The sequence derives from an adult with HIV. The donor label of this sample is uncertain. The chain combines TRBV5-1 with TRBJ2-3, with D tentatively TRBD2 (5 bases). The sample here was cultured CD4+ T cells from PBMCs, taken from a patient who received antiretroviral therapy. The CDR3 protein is CASRTEAQVTDTQYF. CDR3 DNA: TGCGCCAGCAGGACGGAGGCCCAGGTCACAGATACGCAGTATTTT.